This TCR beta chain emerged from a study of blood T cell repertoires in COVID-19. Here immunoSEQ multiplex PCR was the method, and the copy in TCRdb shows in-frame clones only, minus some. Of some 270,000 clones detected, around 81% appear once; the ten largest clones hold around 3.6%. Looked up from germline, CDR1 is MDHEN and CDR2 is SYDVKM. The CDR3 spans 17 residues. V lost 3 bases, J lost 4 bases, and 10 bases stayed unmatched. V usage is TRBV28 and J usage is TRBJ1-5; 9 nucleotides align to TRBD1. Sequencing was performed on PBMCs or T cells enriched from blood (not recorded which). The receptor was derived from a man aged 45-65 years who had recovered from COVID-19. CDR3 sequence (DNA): TGTGCCAGCAGTTTCGCCGGGACAGGGCAACCGAATCAGCCCCAGCATTTT. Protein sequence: CASSFAGTGQPNQPQHF.